The entry below describes one TCR beta chain. These data are taken from a study of T cells in Graves' hyperthyroidism and ophthalmopathy. For the study at large: Any treatment followed the collection of peripheral blood at initial diagnosis.

Amplification targeted TCR beta CDR3 regions from RNA transcripts. In the first-round RT-PCR of the TCR CDR3, the HTBI primer set was used. TCRdb passed the multiplex PCR reads through MiXCR, listing each CDR3 protein once. The sample has 300,000 or so distinct CDR3 sequences; about 21% are singletons. This TCR was sampled from a woman aged 50 to 65 with Graves' hyperthyroidism. The specimen sequenced was blood.

CDR3 sequence (DNA): TGCGCCAGCAGTGAAGGGTGGAGCACTGAAGCTTTCTTT. It translates to CASSEGWSTEAFF. V and J are TRBV10-2 and TRBJ1-1; D unresolved. V was trimmed by 3 bases and J by 4 bases, leaving 9 bases between them. CDR3 length equals 13 residues. In germline, CDR1 is WSHSY, CDR2 SAAADI.